Each of the 7 T cell receptor beta chains below was sequenced from the same sample in a study of blood T cell repertoires in COVID-19. The protocol was immunoSEQ multiplex PCR, while the TCRdb copy is restricted to in-frame clones and leaves out a portion. The sample comprises about 370,000 clones, around 89% of which are singletons, and approximately 3% rests with the top ten. What was sequenced was peripheral blood. These receptors all stem from a woman aged 30 to 39 with COVID-19, enrolled during active disease.

The V call is TRBV7-9, the J call TRBJ2-1; no reliable D call. The CDR3 consists of 14 residues. V was trimmed by 1 base and J by 7 bases, leaving 11 bases between them. Germline CDR1 is SEHNR and CDR2 is FQNEAQ (reference sequence). CDR3 loop: CASSLDVLVNEQFF. In nucleotides, the CDR3 is TGTGCCAGCAGCTTAGATGTTTTAGTAAATGAGCAGTTCTTC.

The chain employs TRBV29-1 and TRBJ2-3; D not certain. This CDR3 is 13 amino acids long. With 4 bases removed from V and 2 bases from J, the gap between germline ends came to 10 bases. Germline V gene lookup returns CDR1 SQVTM and CDR2 ANQGSEA. This CDR3 reads CSVGLDNTDTQYF. The CDR3 region has the DNA TGCAGCGTTGGACTGGATAACACAGATACGCAGTATTTT.

The gene calls are TRBV11-3 and TRBJ2-1, with D possibly TRBD2 on 5 matching bases. This CDR3 is built from 15 residues. From germline, CDR1 is SGHNT and CDR2 YENEEA. The V end lost 5 bases, the J end lost 9 bases, and 20 bases lay between the germline ends. The CDR3 protein is CASSPRPDSVGEQFF. The CDR3 bases are TGTGCCAGCAGCCCGCGCCCGGACTCCGTCGGTGAGCAGTTCTTC.

The CDR3 DNA follows: TGTGCCAGTAGTATCCGGTGGGACTTGAACACTGAAGCTTTCTTT. It is translated as CASSIRWDLNTEAFF. The V call is TRBV19, the J call TRBJ1-1, with a tentative D call TRBD1 (5 bases). V lost 3 bases and J lost 0, with 11 bases in between. The CDR3 loop spans 15 amino acids. Germline CDR1 reads LNHDA; CDR2 reads SQIVND (reference sequence). The variable domain in full, with the rest retrieved from reference TRBV19 and TRBJ1-1, is DGGITQSPKYLFRKEGQNVTLSCEQNLNHDAMYWYRQDPGQGLRLIYYSQIVNDFQKGDIAEGYSVSREKKESFPLTVTSAQKNPTAFYLCASSIRWDLNTEAFFGQGTRLTVV.

V gene TRBV5-1 combines with J gene TRBJ2-3, with 10 bases matching TRBD2. This CDR3 comprises 15 residues. V shed 0 bases, J shed 3 bases, and the junction held 1 base outside the gene matches. Germline loops: CDR1 SGHRS, CDR2 YFSETQ. The DNA of the CDR3 is TGCGCCAGCAGCTTGGGGACTAGCGGAACAGATACGCAGTATTTT. Translated, it gives CASSLGTSGTDTQYF.

This chain connects TRBV2 to TRBJ1-1; no firm D call. Germline V gene lookup returns CDR1 SNHLY and CDR2 FYNNEI. The CDR3 totals 13 residues. The V end lost 2 bases, the J end lost 2 bases, and 6 bases lay between the germline ends. For the CDR3, the DNA is TGTGCCAGCAGTGAACAGGCAAACACTGAAGCTTTCTTT. It translates to CASSEQANTEAFF.

This sequence joins TRBV19 and TRBJ2-3; maybe TRBD1 (5 bases). The ends were cut back, 4 bases at V and 2 bases at J, with 10 bases in the middle. CDR3 size: 14 residues. CDR1 is LNHDA, CDR2 SQIVND, per germline (reference sequence). The CDR3 protein is CASSKGEYTDTQYF. CDR3 bases: TGTGCCAGTAGTAAAGGGGAATACACAGATACGCAGTATTTT. The full variable domain, completed using reference TRBV19 and TRBJ2-3, is DGGITQSPKYLFRKEGQNVTLSCEQNLNHDAMYWYRQDPGQGLRLIYYSQIVNDFQKGDIAEGYSVSREKKESFPLTVTSAQKNPTAFYLCASSKGEYTDTQYFGPGTRLTVL.